This T cell receptor (beta chain) was recorded in a study of stem cell transplantation in POMP-related autoinflammatory disease. Regarding the study as a whole: Across all analyzed T-cell subsets, patients with PRAID tended toward reduced diversity and increased clonality.

Germline values: CDR1 SQVTM, CDR2 ANQGSEA. Deletions cut 0 bases from V and 2 bases from J, with 6 bases between. This CDR3 region has 13 residues. TCRdb's table, derived via immunoSEQ multiplex PCR, lists solely in-frame clones and lacks some. The sample yields some 29,000 clones, just over 85% seen once. A note on this clone: Its antigen remains unknown.

The sequence derives from a human donor with POMP-related autoinflammation and immune dysregulation (PRAID). The source material was CD4+ T cells from PBMCs, sampled before stem cell transplantation. V is TRBV29-1 and J is TRBJ2-3, with a possible D match to TRBD1 (6 bases). In DNA form, the CDR3 reads TGCAGCGTTGAAGAGGGACACACAGATACGCAGTATTTT. Translated: CSVEEGHTDTQYF.